This record covers a single T cell receptor beta chain. The protocol was immunoSEQ multiplex PCR, while the TCRdb copy is restricted to in-frame clones and leaves out a portion. The profile shows 15,000 to 25,000 clones, around 90% of them singletons. The sample is drawn from a study of OX40 agonist ivuxolimab in advanced cancers. At the level of the study: Patients were dosed intravenously with ivuxolimab at 0.01 to 10 mg/kg every 2 weeks. Eligibility rules accepted prior anti-PD-1, anti-PD-L1 or anti-CTLA-4 therapy, and 30% to 40% had some. Three patients responded partially, comprising one with hepatocellular carcinoma and two with cutaneous melanoma.

Trimming stripped 5 bases from V and 1 base from J, with 13 bases between. CDR3 length equals 15 residues. Germline CDR1 reads SGHTA; CDR2 reads FQGTGA. This sequence was found in an adult with an advanced solid tumor such as melanoma, head and neck, liver or kidney cancer. The chain has TRBV7-3 and TRBJ2-3, with D unresolved. The input for sequencing was CD4+ or CD8+ T cells sorted from blood, taken in a trial of the OX40 agonist ivuxolimab. Written as DNA, the CDR3 is TGTGCCAGCAGCCCATCCCCCGAGCGCACAGATACGCAGTATTTT. This sequence encodes CASSPSPERTDTQYF. The variable domain in full, with the rest retrieved from reference TRBV7-3 and TRBJ2-3, is GAGVSQTPSNKVTEKGKYVELRCDPISGHTALYWYRQSLGQGPEFLIYFQGTGAADDSGLPNDRFFAVRPEGSVSTLKIQRTERGDSAVYLCASSPSPERTDTQYFGPGTRLTVL.